A single sample is the source of the 21 T cell receptor beta chains below, sequenced in a study of beta chain features in type 1 diabetes. Study-wide findings and caveats: Moderately but significantly shorter TCRB CDR3s were found in Type 1 diabetes patients in all four CD4+ subsets.

The investigators reverse transcribed all of the isolated RNA, so they sequenced expressed TCRB transcripts. Sequencing used immunoSEQ multiplex PCR; TCRdb keeps in-frame clones, though not all of them. The sample records approximately 730,000 clones, 13% being singletons. No antigens are known for them. Sequencing was done on a sample of naive CD4+ T cells from blood. These receptors were taken from a man younger than 30 with type 1 diabetes.

This clone was counted a few times. The chain employs TRBV2 and TRBJ2-5; tentatively, D is TRBD1 or TRBD2 (5 bases each). CDR3 length: 13 residues. CDR1 and CDR2 from the germline V gene are SNHLY and FYNNEI. Trimming took 7 bases from V and 0 from J, leaving 9 bases between them. CDR3 DNA sequence: TGTGCCAGCATGCGAGGGGACCAAGAGACCCAGTACTTC. It yields the protein CASMRGDQETQYF.

The chain links TRBV4-1 to TRBJ2-1; no definite D call. V lost 2 bases and J lost 3, with 5 bases in between. This CDR3 has 13 residues. Germline values: CDR1 MGHRA, CDR2 YSYEKL. For the CDR3, the DNA is TGCGCCAGCAGCCAATACAGCTACAATGAGCAGTTCTTC. Translation gives CASSQYSYNEQFF.

V and J are TRBV4-2 and TRBJ1-4, with D possibly TRBD1 on 5 matching bases. The CDR3 contains 14 residues. Trimming took off 0 bases at V and 7 bases at J, with 9 bases between the two ends. The germline gives CDR1 LGHNA, CDR2 YNFKEQ. CDR3 sequence: CASSQDRVPEKLFF. The CDR3 coding sequence is TGTGCCAGCAGCCAAGACAGGGTTCCTGAAAAACTGTTTTTT.

This clone was detected only a few times. The rearrangement links TRBV25-1 to TRBJ1-6; TRBD1 matches at 10 bases. CDR3 length equals 14 residues. The trim removed 5 bases at V and 9 bases at J, leaving 4 bases unmatched. Per germline, CDR1 MGHDK and CDR2 SYGVNS. CDR3 region: CASSRDRGPSPLHF. The CDR3 nucleotides are TGTGCCAGCAGTAGGGACAGGGGCCCTTCACCCCTCCACTTT.

The chain is built from TRBV7-9 and TRBJ1-2; D remains ambiguous. The CDR3 sequence is 11 residues long. CDR1 and CDR2 (germline): SEHNR, FQNEAQ (reference sequence). V was pared by 4 bases and J by 14 bases, with 14 bases between. DNA for the CDR3: TGTGCCAGCAGCTCTGGAGAACTTGGGACCTTC. Translation gives CASSSGELGTF.

The V gene is TRBV7-9, the J gene TRBJ2-4; possible D gene TRBD2, 5 bases. Germline CDR1 is SEHNR and CDR2 is FQNEAQ (reference sequence). Trimming took off 4 bases at V and 3 bases at J, with 13 bases between the two ends. CDR3 size: 15 residues. The CDR3: CASSSPGIGKNIQYF. CDR3 DNA: TGTGCCAGCAGCTCCCCGGGGATTGGCAAAAACATTCAGTACTTC.

This chain links TRBV6-5 with TRBJ2-1; TRBD1 aligns across 8 bases. Germline assignment: CDR1 MNHEY and CDR2 SVGAGI. The CDR3 contains 16 residues. After removal of 4 bases from V and 4 bases from J, the junction contained 9 bases not matched to a gene. The DNA of the CDR3 is TGTGCCAGCAGTTTCTACCAGGGGGCTCCTTACAATGAGCAGTTCTTC. Protein product: CASSFYQGAPYNEQFF.

This rearrangement joins TRBV9 to TRBJ2-6; TRBD2 is a possible D gene (6 bases). The CDR3 consists of 15 residues. Germline assignment: CDR1 SGDLS and CDR2 YYNGEE. The V end lost 6 bases, the J end lost 0 bases, and 10 bases lay between the germline ends. CDR3 protein: CASKDGSSGANVLTF. The CDR3 coding sequence is TGTGCCAGCAAAGACGGGAGCTCTGGGGCCAACGTCCTGACTTTC.

The gene calls are TRBV19 and TRBJ2-1, with unresolved D. The V end lost 5 bases, the J end lost 2 bases, and 4 bases lay between the germline ends. CDR3 length: 12 residues. The germline CDR1 and CDR2 sequences are LNHDA and SQIVND (reference sequence). The CDR3 region has the DNA TGTGCCAGTAGTGGTCCCTACAATGAGCAGTTCTTC. Residues: CASSGPYNEQFF. Together with reference TRBV19 and TRBJ2-1, the CDR3 gives the full variable domain: DGGITQSPKYLFRKEGQNVTLSCEQNLNHDAMYWYRQDPGQGLRLIYYSQIVNDFQKGDIAEGYSVSREKKESFPLTVTSAQKNPTAFYLCASSGPYNEQFFGPGTRLTVL.

The V gene is TRBV19, the J gene TRBJ2-3; D remains ambiguous. Germline CDR1 LNHDA, CDR2 SQIVND (reference sequence). The CDR3 has 15 amino acids. The ends were cut back, 4 bases at V and 4 bases at J, with 15 bases in the middle. CDR3 residues: CASSTSSIGADTQYF. The CDR3, as DNA: TGTGCCAGTAGTACCTCCTCGATCGGCGCAGATACGCAGTATTTT.

The chain has TRBV30 and TRBJ1-2; weak D call: TRBD1 (5 bases). Germline CDR1 reads GTSNPN; CDR2 reads SVGIG (reference sequence). V lost 4 bases and J lost 8, with 17 bases in between. This CDR3 is built from 13 residues. CDR3 bases: TGTGCCTGGAACGAGCAGGGACGACGCGGCTACACCTTC. Amino acids: CAWNEQGRRGYTF.

The chain uses TRBV7-2 and TRBJ2-1; D not certain. Germline CDR1 is SGHTA and CDR2 is FQGNSA. The CDR3 is 12 residues long. Trimming removed 2 bases from V and 10 bases from J, with 9 bases in between. The DNA of the CDR3 is TGTGCCAGCAGCTTATCCCCCTTGGAGCAGTTCTTC. This codes for CASSLSPLEQFF.

The chain is built from TRBV28 and TRBJ1-2, with unresolved D. V lost 11 bases and J 6 bases, leaving 10 bases between the germline ends. The CDR3 length is 10 residues. Per germline, CDR1 MDHEN and CDR2 SYDVKM. CDR3 region: CASGVDGYTF. Here the CDR3 DNA reads TGTGCCTCCGGAGTCGATGGCTACACCTTC.

This clone occurred a few times. This chain uses TRBV5-4 with TRBJ1-6, with TRBD1 matching over 10 bases. V was pared by 2 bases and J by 10 bases, with 6 bases of the junction left unmatched. The germline V gene has CDR1 SGHNT and CDR2 YYREEE (reference sequence). There are 15 residues in the CDR3. In nucleotides, the CDR3 is TGTGCCAGCAGCTTAGCGGACAGGGGGTTATCACCCCTCCACTTT. It yields the protein CASSLADRGLSPLHF.

The gene calls are TRBV7-9 and TRBJ1-2; 7 positions agree with TRBD1. CDR3 length: 13 residues. Germline CDR1 and CDR2: SEHNR and FQNEAQ (reference sequence). V lost 1 base and J lost 7; bases outside the gene matches: 3. The CDR3 bases are TGTGCCAGCAGCTTAGAGGGGGCGCGTGGCTACACCTTC. Its protein is CASSLEGARGYTF.

The rearrangement uses TRBV28 and TRBJ2-1, with 7 positions matching TRBD2. CDR3 length equals 14 residues. The germline CDR1 and CDR2 sequences are MDHEN and SYDVKM. V was clipped by 5 bases and J by 5 bases; unmatched bases: 6. Here the CDR3 reads CASSPSGVDNEQFF. For the CDR3, the DNA is TGTGCCAGCAGTCCCAGCGGGGTGGACAATGAGCAGTTCTTC.

This clone was seen only a few times. The chain combines TRBV25-1 with TRBJ1-2; a weak D match, TRBD1 (6 bases). The CDR3 runs to 12 residues. Trimming removed 0 bases from V and 11 bases from J, with 10 bases in between. Germline lookup yields CDR1 MGHDK and CDR2 SYGVNS. The CDR3 here is CASSEYRGSYTF. In DNA form, the CDR3 reads TGTGCCAGCAGTGAATATAGGGGGAGTTACACCTTC.

The sample holds a few counts of this clone. CDR3 sequence: CACPGNYNYGYTF. The CDR3 DNA is TGTGCCTGTCCGGGGAACTACAACTATGGCTACACCTTC. This chain links TRBV30 with TRBJ1-2; D is unresolved. The CDR3 is 13 residues long. CDR1 and CDR2 from the germline V gene are GTSNPN and SVGIG (reference sequence). V shed 6 bases and J shed 2 bases, with 13 bases lying between them.

This chain connects TRBV7-2 to TRBJ1-4; no clear D gene. V was pared by 4 bases and J by 7 bases, with 13 bases between. The CDR3 runs 14 residues. The germline CDR1 and CDR2 sequences are SGHTA and FQGNSA. CDR3 region: CASSSQPLGEKLFF. The CDR3 nucleotides read TGTGCCAGCAGCTCCCAGCCCTTGGGTGAAAAACTGTTTTTT.

This clone was counted only a few times. This chain joins TRBV30 and TRBJ2-1; the match to TRBD1 covers 7 bases. V shed 8 bases and J 6 bases; nucleotides not matched to a gene: 10. The germline gives CDR1 GTSNPN, CDR2 SVGIG (reference sequence). This CDR3 contains 13 residues. The CDR3 loop is CARGGFATNEQFF. The CDR3 DNA follows: TGTGCCCGAGGGGGCTTCGCGACCAATGAGCAGTTCTTC.

The genes are TRBV27 and TRBJ1-1; no reliable D call. This CDR3 spans 13 amino acids. Looked up from germline, CDR1 is MNHEY and CDR2 is SMNVEV (reference sequence). V shed 3 bases and J shed 3 bases, with 8 bases lying between them. CDR3 nucleotide sequence: TGTGCCAGCAGTTTGAGCCGAGACACTGAAGCTTTCTTT. It encodes CASSLSRDTEAFF.